A single sample is the source of the 12 T cell receptor beta chains below, sequenced in a study of identifying expanded T cells in peripheral blood. Measured with immunoSEQ multiplex PCR; TCRdb has only the in-frame clones, and not every one. The table shows under 85,000 clones, with around 84% occurring only once. The sequenced sample was blood. These receptor sequences come from a person aged 18-70 years in good health.

The DNA for the CDR3 is TGTGCCTGGAGTCCCCTCCTGGATACGCAGTATTTT. Its protein is CAWSPLLDTQYF. The rearrangement links TRBV30 to TRBJ2-3, with D uncertain. This CDR3 contains 12 residues. Trimming shortened V by 2 bases and J by 6 bases, and 9 bases separated the two germline ends. Germline V CDR1 and CDR2: GTSNPN, SVGIG (reference sequence).

The V and J genes are TRBV7-9 and TRBJ2-3; TRBD2 matches at 14 bases. After removal of 5 bases from V and 1 base from J, the junction contained 8 bases not matched to a gene. This CDR3 is built from 18 residues. CDR1 and CDR2 from the germline V gene are SEHNR and FQNEAQ (reference sequence). The CDR3 region has the DNA TGTGCCAGCAGCACTGGGACTAGCGGGAGAGGCGGCACAGATACGCAGTATTTT. Encoded protein: CASSTGTSGRGGTDTQYF.

This CDR3 is CASKERGRNTGELFF. CDR3 nucleotides: TGTGCCAGTAAGGAAAGGGGAAGGAACACCGGGGAGCTGTTTTTT. The chain uses TRBV19 and TRBJ2-2; tentatively, D is TRBD1 (5 bases). Trimming took 7 bases from V and 1 from J, leaving 13 bases between them. Germline lookup yields CDR1 LNHDA and CDR2 SQIVND (reference sequence). The CDR3 extends over 15 amino acids.

The gene calls are TRBV5-5 and TRBJ2-2, with a possible D match to TRBD1 (6 bases). The CDR3 covers 14 residues. Germline CDR1 is SGHKS and CDR2 is YYEKEE (reference sequence). Trimming left V 3 bases short and J 1 base short, with 7 bases between. CDR3 region: CASSSTGNTGELFF. CDR3 sequence (DNA): TGTGCCAGCAGCTCGACAGGGAACACCGGGGAGCTGTTTTTT.

The V and J genes are TRBV28 and TRBJ2-5; no clear D gene. Trimming removed 7 bases from V and 0 bases from J, with 6 bases in between. The CDR3 contains 12 residues. Germline V lookup: CDR1 MDHEN, CDR2 SYDVKM. The CDR3 bases are TGTGCCAGCACTACGTACCAAGAGACCCAGTACTTC. Its protein product is CASTTYQETQYF.

This chain connects TRBV5-1 to TRBJ2-1; 7 bases match TRBD2. The CDR3 is 14 amino acids. The V gene end was trimmed by 7 bases and the J gene end by 12 bases; junction bases not matched to a gene: 16. CDR1 and CDR2 from the germline V gene are SGHRS and YFSETQ. CDR3 sequence: CASAPSGAEDMQFF. The CDR3 coding sequence is TGCGCCAGCGCCCCAAGCGGGGCCGAGGACATGCAGTTCTTC.

V gene TRBV19 combines with J gene TRBJ2-3; D uncertain. The ends were cut back, 4 bases at V and 6 bases at J, with 8 bases in the middle. The CDR3 totals 12 residues. Germline loops: CDR1 LNHDA, CDR2 SQIVND (reference sequence). The CDR3 region is CASSKTKDTQYF. As DNA, the CDR3 is TGTGCCAGTAGTAAAACCAAGGATACGCAGTATTTT.

This clone was counted only a few times. The rearrangement joins TRBV11-2 to TRBJ1-4; TRBD1 matches 8 bases. The CDR3 runs 19 residues. Germline CDR1 SGHAT, CDR2 FQNNGV. Losses at the gene ends were 2 bases for V and 3 bases for J; bases not matched to a gene: 14. CDR3 amino acids: CASSLNGPAGGEANEKLFF. DNA for the CDR3: TGTGCCAGCAGCTTAAACGGACCCGCAGGGGGCGAGGCTAATGAAAAACTGTTTTTT.

J is TRBJ2-3 and V is TRBV19; 8 bases line up with TRBD1. The CDR3 consists of 14 residues. Losses at the gene ends were 5 bases for V and 1 base for J; bases not matched to a gene: 2. The germline CDR1 and CDR2 sequences are LNHDA and SQIVND (reference sequence). The CDR3 DNA reads as TGTGCCAGTAGTCCGGACAGGGGCACAGATACGCAGTATTTT. Residues: CASSPDRGTDTQYF.

This chain joins TRBV5-6 and TRBJ2-5; TRBD2 matches 10 bases. Germline loops: CDR1 SGHDT, CDR2 YYEEEE. Trimming removed 3 bases from V and 4 bases from J; junction bases left unmatched: 9. This CDR3 spans 16 amino acids. In DNA, the CDR3 is TGTGCCAGCAGCTGGTTTCTAGCGGGAGCGGTAGAGACCCAGTACTTC. This encodes CASSWFLAGAVETQYF. Full variable domain (remainder filled in from reference TRBV5-6 and TRBJ2-5): DAGVTQSPTHLIKTRGQQVTLRCSPKSGHDTVSWYQQALGQGPQFIFQYYEEEERQRGNFPDRFSGHQFPNYSSELNVNALLLGDSALYLCASSWFLAGAVETQYFGPGTRLLVL.

The rearrangement joins TRBV4-3 to TRBJ2-7; D possibly uses TRBD1 or TRBD2 (6 bases each). The CDR3 is 15 residues long. The germline gives CDR1 LGHNA, CDR2 YSLEER. Deletions cut 0 bases from V and 6 bases from J, with 15 bases between. The CDR3 region is CASSQETVGGGEQYF. Here the CDR3 DNA reads TGCGCCAGCAGCCAAGAAACGGTAGGAGGGGGCGAGCAGTACTTC.

V and J are TRBV5-5 and TRBJ2-7, with D hard to call. CDR3 length equals 14 residues. Per the germline V gene, CDR1 is SGHKS and CDR2 is YYEKEE (reference sequence). Trimming shortened V by 3 bases and J by 2 bases, and 12 bases separated the two germline ends. CDR3 amino acids: CASSSRTETYEQYF. The CDR3 nucleotides are TGTGCCAGCAGCTCGCGGACCGAGACCTACGAGCAGTACTTC.